The rows below give T cell receptor beta chains drawn from one sample of a study of CD8 T cells in ankylosing spondylitis. TCRdb fed the 5' RACE reads into MiXCR, producing one record per CDR3 protein. The sample shows roughly 230,000 distinct CDR3 sequences, 7% to 10% of them seen only once. The source material was blood, either unsorted or a sorted T cell fraction (not recorded which). Source of these receptors: a female donor with ankylosing spondylitis or in good health (not recorded which). The CDR3 runs from the conserved cysteine through the conserved F or W. A D gene is named only where the DNA matches it firmly. Not every row has a clone size; where given, it reads once, few, many or a size class.

>TRBD1|many|TRBJ2-7|TRBV25-1
CASSDRGQGGDEQYF
TGTGCCAGCAGTGATAGAGGACAGGGGGGCGACGAGCAGTACTTC
>TRBD2|many|TRBJ2-7|TRBV19
CASSSQREGYEQYF
TGTGCCAGTAGTTCCCAGCGGGAAGGGTACGAGCAGTACTTC
>-|many|TRBJ2-7|TRBV28
CASSPDSTAYEQYF
TGTGCCAGCAGTCCGGACTCGACAGCCTACGAGCAGTACTTC
>-|many|TRBJ2-2|TRBV2
CASSEGLVTGELFF
TGTGCCAGCAGCGAGGGGTTGGTGACCGGGGAGCTGTTTTTT
>-|many|TRBJ1-2|TRBV29-1
CSVVGNGYTF
TGCAGCGTTGTGGGGAACGGCTACACCTTC
>-|-|TRBJ1-5|TRBV7-9
CASSTPQRGMRRQPQHF
TGTGCCAGCAGCACGCCCCAACGGGGGATGAGGAGGCAGCCCCAGCATTTT
>-|many|TRBJ1-1|TRBV12-3/TRBV12-4
CASGFAGNSEAFF
TGTGCCAGCGGATTCGCGGGGAACTCTGAAGCTTTCTTT
>-|many|TRBJ2-7|TRBV12-3/TRBV12-4
CASSYGMAEQYF
TGTGCCAGCAGTTACGGGATGGCCGAGCAGTACTTC
>-|many|TRBJ1-5|TRBV7-2
CASSSPREPVNQPQHF
TGTGCCAGCAGCTCCCCCCGGGAGCCTGTTAATCAGCCCCAGCATTTT
>TRBD1|many|TRBJ2-5|TRBV4-1
CASSQPRQGQETQYF
TGCGCCAGCAGCCAGCCGAGACAGGGACAAGAGACCCAGTACTTC
>-|few|TRBJ2-1|TRBV7-2
CASSLLRAEQFF
TGTGCCAGCTCCCTTCTCCGGGCTGAGCAGTTCTTC
>-|many|TRBJ1-2|TRBV29-1
CSVTPRGDGYTF
TGCAGCGTTACACCAAGAGGTGATGGCTACACCTTC
>-|many|TRBJ1-1|TRBV29-1
CSVEVGNTEAFF
TGCAGCGTTGAAGTCGGAAACACTGAAGCTTTCTTT
>-|many|TRBJ2-7|TRBV10-3
CATAPGSYEQYF
TGTGCCACCGCCCCCGGTTCCTACGAGCAGTACTTC
>-|many|TRBJ2-7|TRBV7-2
CASSLALPIDEQYF
TGTGCCAGCAGCTTAGCCTTGCCCATCGACGAGCAGTACTTC
>-|many|TRBJ1-1|TRBV6-5
CASSYPAGRGTEAFF
TGTGCCAGCAGTTACCCTGCGGGGAGGGGGACTGAAGCTTTCTTT
>-|many|TRBJ2-1|TRBV20-1
CSARDWRGKTYNEQFF
TGCAGTGCTAGAGATTGGCGCGGGAAAACCTACAATGAGCAGTTCTTC
>-|many|TRBJ2-7|TRBV12-3/TRBV12-4
CASSLGGVSYEQYF
TGTGCCAGCAGTTTAGGGGGAGTCTCCTACGAGCAGTACTTC
>TRBD1|many|TRBJ1-5|TRBV4-1
CASSQLDRGDQPQHF
TGCGCCAGCAGCCAACTTGACAGGGGGGATCAGCCCCAGCATTTT
>-|many|TRBJ2-3|TRBV4-3
CASSQDTLVAPQYF
TGCGCCAGCAGCCAAGATACTTTGGTAGCTCCGCAGTATTTT
>-|-|TRBJ2-2|TRBV6-1
CASSAISMGLGGELFF
TGTGCCAGCAGTGCAATATCCATGGGGCTCGGGGGGGAGCTGTTTTTT
>TRBD2|many|TRBJ2-1|TRBV4-3
CASSQERLAGYNEQFF
TGCGCCAGCAGCCAAGAAAGACTAGCGGGATACAATGAGCAGTTCTTC
>-|few|TRBJ1-2|TRBV5-8
CASDTSNYGYTF
TGTGCCAGTGACACCTCTAACTATGGCTACACCTTC
>TRBD1|-|TRBJ1-4|TRBV7-9
CASSLSGGSANEKLFF
TGTGCCAGCAGTCTATCAGGGGGCTCGGCTAATGAAAAACTGTTTTTT
>TRBD1|many|TRBJ2-4|TRBV5-4
CASSPAGGQKNIQYF
TGTGCCAGCAGCCCTGCAGGGGGACAGAAAAACATTCAGTACTTC
>-|many|TRBJ2-5|TRBV7-9
CASSPTNGKETQYF
TGTGCCAGCAGCCCTACGAACGGGAAAGAGACCCAGTACTTC
>-|many|TRBJ1-6|TRBV25-1
CASSGSSHHF
TGTGCCAGCTCCGGGTCCTCCCACCACTTT
>-|few|TRBJ2-7|TRBV30
CAWTGTDSYEQYF
TGTGCCTGGACCGGGACGGACTCCTACGAGCAGTACTTC
>-|many|TRBJ2-7|TRBV20-1
CSARALLFPYEQYF
TGCAGTGCTAGAGCCCTACTATTCCCCTACGAGCAGTACTTC
>TRBD1|many|TRBJ2-7|TRBV6-1
CASSTYRGRVDEQYF
TGTGCCAGCAGTACGTACAGGGGGCGCGTGGACGAGCAGTACTTC
>-|many|TRBJ2-5|TRBV15
CATSRDLVVRETQYF
TGTGCCACCAGCAGAGATTTGGTCGTTAGAGAGACCCAGTACTTC
>-|many|TRBJ2-2|TRBV5-1
CASSLAPTNVGELFF
TGCGCCAGCAGCTTGGCCCCGACTAACGTCGGGGAGCTGTTTTTT
>TRBD1|many|TRBJ2-3|TRBV20-1
CSAPGQGANADTQYF
TGCAGTGCTCCCGGACAGGGGGCAAATGCAGATACGCAGTATTTT
>-|many|TRBJ2-5|TRBV20-1
CSASLEDLQETQYF
TGCAGTGCTTCACTAGAGGACCTCCAAGAGACCCAGTACTTC
>-|many|TRBJ1-2|TRBV12-3/TRBV12-4
CASSLEGFYGYTF
TGTGCCAGCAGTTTGGAGGGATTCTATGGCTACACCTTC
>TRBD2|few|TRBJ2-3|TRBV18
CASSPPVAGDSDTQYF
TGTGCCAGCTCACCACCGGTCGCGGGAGATTCAGATACGCAGTATTTT
>-|-|TRBJ2-2|TRBV3-1
CATSHTRVNTGELFF
TGTGCCACCAGCCATACCAGGGTGAACACCGGGGAGCTGTTTTTT
>TRBD2|many|TRBJ2-7|TRBV6-2/TRBV6-3
CASIFAGRIYEQYF
TGTGCCAGCATTTTTGCCGGGAGGATCTACGAGCAGTACTTC
>-|many|TRBJ2-7|TRBV7-2
CASSAGPSGYEQYF
TGTGCCAGCAGCGCGGGACCGTCTGGGTACGAGCAGTACTTC